Below are 21 T cell receptor beta chains sequenced from a single sample in a study of blood T cell repertoires in COVID-19. Assay used: immunoSEQ multiplex PCR; TCRdb lists only in-frame clones, some missing. Of about 430,000 clones in the sample, around 87% were seen once. Sequenced material: PBMCs or T cells enriched from blood (not recorded which). These receptors were taken from a man aged 25 to 45 who had recovered from COVID-19.

The chain joins TRBV2 to TRBJ2-7, with 7 bases identical to TRBD1. The germline V gene has CDR1 SNHLY and CDR2 FYNNEI. This CDR3 has 12 residues. With 6 bases clipped from V and 3 bases from J, the junction kept 2 bases outside the gene matches. The DNA of the CDR3 is TGTGCCAGCAGGGGGGACAGCTACGAGCAGTACTTC. It specifies CASRGDSYEQYF.

This clone was seen a few times. Other DNA sequences in the same sample also yield this CDR3. The chain uses TRBV19 and TRBJ2-3, with D maybe TRBD1 (6 bases). With 3 bases removed from V and 0 bases from J, the gap between germline ends came to 10 bases. This CDR3 has 15 residues. The V gene's germline CDR1 is LNHDA and CDR2 SQIVND (reference sequence). The CDR3 is CASSIWGQSTDTQYF. CDR3 sequence (DNA): TGTGCCAGTAGTATCTGGGGACAAAGCACAGATACGCAGTATTTT.

There are a few counts of this clone. This chain joins TRBV4-1 and TRBJ1-1, with D perhaps TRBD1 (5 bases). The germline V gene has CDR1 MGHRA and CDR2 YSYEKL. The CDR3 runs to 13 residues. Trimming shortened V by 1 base and J by 8 bases, and 11 bases separated the two germline ends. Here the CDR3 reads CASSQGPGREAFF. CDR3 nucleotides: TGCGCCAGCAGCCAAGGACCAGGGCGAGAAGCTTTCTTT.

CDR3 in amino acids: CASSLGKSSYNEQFF. As DNA, the CDR3 is TGTGCCAGCAGCTTAGGAAAGAGCTCCTACAATGAGCAGTTCTTC. The genes are TRBV7-2 and TRBJ2-1, with D unresolved. Trimming left V 1 base short and J 0 bases short, with 7 bases between. Germline V CDR1 and CDR2: SGHTA, FQGNSA. This CDR3 is 15 amino acids long.

The CDR3 reads CATSSLRTTDTQYF. CDR3 DNA: TGTGCCACCAGCAGCCTTAGAACCACAGATACGCAGTATTTT. The chain carries TRBV15 and TRBJ2-3; no reliable D call. This CDR3 has 14 amino acids. Trimming shortened V by 3 bases and J by 2 bases, and 9 bases separated the two germline ends. Germline values: CDR1 LNHNV, CDR2 YYDKDF (reference sequence).

V and J are TRBV3-1 (or the pseudogene TRBV3-2) and TRBJ2-3; D is unclear. Germline loops: CDR1 LGHDT, CDR2 YNNKEL (reference sequence). The length of the CDR3 is 14 residues. V was cut by 4 bases and J by 2 bases, with 10 bases left in between. CDR3 coding DNA: TGTGCCAGCAGCCTAAACTTAGACACAGATACGCAGTATTTT. Residues: CASSLNLDTDTQYF.

This chain uses TRBV6-4 with TRBJ2-3, with TRBD2 matching over 9 bases. The V segment lost 5 bases and the J segment 2 bases; nucleotides outside the gene matches: 17. Germline CDR1 and CDR2: MRHNA and SNTAGT. CDR3 length equals 19 residues. DNA of the CDR3: TGTGCCAGCAGTCCCCGGCGGTCAAGCGGGAGGTGGGCCACAGATACGCAGTATTTT. Protein sequence: CASSPRRSSGRWATDTQYF.

The rearrangement uses TRBV21-1 and TRBJ2-3; the table names TRBD2, a call not compared with the DNA. TRBV21-1 is a documented pseudogene. The CDR3 length is 15 residues. In DNA form, the CDR3 reads TGTGCCAGCAGCTTCCAGCGGGATAGGACAGATACGCAGTATTTT. It codes for CASSFQRDRTDTQYF.

As concerns this clone: A much bigger clone sits one base away, suggesting this may be a read error. The chain joins TRBV3-1 (or the pseudogene TRBV3-2) to TRBJ2-1; unclear D gene. This CDR3 has 13 residues. Between the trimmed V and J ends, which lost 1 base and 3 bases, there was a span of 4 bases. Germline loops: CDR1 LGHDT, CDR2 YNNKEL (reference sequence). The CDR3 loop reads CASSQGLYNEQFF. The CDR3, as DNA: TGTGCCAGCAGCCAAGGACTCTACAATGAGCAGTTCTTC.

The chain couples TRBV5-1 to TRBJ2-2, with D maybe TRBD2 (5 bases). Trimming removed 4 bases at V and 5 bases at J, with 9 bases between. In germline, CDR1 is SGHRS, CDR2 YFSETQ. The CDR3 runs 13 residues. The CDR3 region has the DNA TGCGCCAGCAGCCGGGGTGGAACCGGGGAGCTGTTTTTT. Protein sequence: CASSRGGTGELFF.

V gene TRBV11-2 combines with J gene TRBJ2-7; the D gene is possibly TRBD2 (6 bases). The V and J ends lost 5 bases and 2 bases respectively, with 19 bases between them. The CDR3 is made up of 16 amino acids. Looked up from germline, CDR1 is SGHAT and CDR2 is FQNNGV. In DNA form, the CDR3 reads TGTGCCAGCAGCCTAACGGCCTTGCGGGGCGCCTACGAGCAGTACTTC. This gives the protein CASSLTALRGAYEQYF.

The V and J genes are TRBV4-1 and TRBJ2-7, with D perhaps TRBD1 (6 bases). V lost 2 bases and J lost 0, with 14 bases in between. Germline loops: CDR1 MGHRA, CDR2 YSYEKL. This CDR3 comprises 16 residues. The CDR3 sequence is CASSQLPGAYSYEQYF. The CDR3 nucleotides are TGCGCCAGCAGCCAATTGCCAGGGGCTTACTCCTACGAGCAGTACTTC.

The gene calls are TRBV18 and TRBJ1-2; TRBD1 agrees at 7 bases. Germline CDR1 KGHSH, CDR2 LQKENI. The CDR3 contains 15 residues. J gave up 0 bases and V 5 bases, and 6 bases lay outside the gene matches. The CDR3 is CASSSQGQPNYGYTF. The CDR3 DNA reads TGTGCCAGCTCATCACAGGGACAGCCTAACTATGGCTACACCTTC.

The chain recombines TRBV6-5 with TRBJ2-7, with 11 bases identical to TRBD1. The ends lost 5 bases at V and 4 bases at J; junction bases unmatched: 4. Germline V gene data show CDR1 as MNHEY and CDR2 as SVGAGI. There are 14 residues in the CDR3. The CDR3: CASSPGQGEYEQYF. In DNA, the CDR3 is TGTGCCAGCAGTCCGGGACAGGGGGAATACGAGCAGTACTTC.

The chain is built from TRBV2 and TRBJ2-1; 7 bases fit TRBD1. With V trimmed by 6 bases and J by 6 bases, 8 bases remained unmatched. The CDR3 sequence is 14 residues long. Germline V gives CDR1 SNHLY, CDR2 FYNNEI. Written as DNA, the CDR3 is TGTGCCAGCAGGAACCCGGGACAGAGCAATGAGCAGTTCTTC. This codes for CASRNPGQSNEQFF.

In nucleotides, the CDR3 is TGCGCCAGCAGCCAAGATTGGTTATCGAAACCGCTAGCTAACTATGGCTACACCTTC. Its translation: CASSQDWLSKPLANYGYTF. This chain uses TRBV4-1 with TRBJ1-2; no clear D. The CDR3 has 19 residues. Germline-derived CDR1 and CDR2 are MGHRA and YSYEKL. V lost 0 bases and J 0 bases, leaving 20 bases between the germline ends.

CDR3 DNA: TGTGCCAGCGCAAAGCCCGGGGTTGACTACGAGCAGTACTTC. It is translated as CASAKPGVDYEQYF. The V and J genes are TRBV28 and TRBJ2-7; D perhaps matches TRBD2 (5 bases). V lost 8 bases and J 3 bases, leaving 17 bases between the germline ends. CDR3 size: 14 residues. Germline V CDR1 and CDR2: MDHEN, SYDVKM.

Here the CDR3 reads CASSKNGDSYNEQFF. CDR3 nucleotide sequence: TGCGCCAGCAGCAAAAACGGGGACTCCTACAATGAGCAGTTCTTC. The rearrangement uses TRBV5-1 and TRBJ2-1; possible D gene TRBD2, 5 bases. Germline CDR1 SGHRS, CDR2 YFSETQ. The CDR3 spans 15 residues. The germline V and J ends were trimmed by 4 bases and 0 bases, with 11 bases remaining between them.

The chain couples TRBV30 to TRBJ1-3, with D hard to call. The V gene's germline CDR1 is GTSNPN and CDR2 SVGIG (reference sequence). This CDR3 has 12 amino acids. Trimming pared 5 bases from V and 0 bases from J, leaving 5 bases between. CDR3 sequence reads: CAWESSGNTIYF. DNA of the CDR3: TGTGCCTGGGAGAGCTCTGGAAACACCATATATTTT. Full variable domain (rest looked up from reference TRBV30 and TRBJ1-3): SQTIHQWPATLVQPVGSPLSLECTVEGTSNPNLYWYRQAAGRGLQLLFYSVGIGQISSEVPQNLSASRPQDRQFILSSKKLLLSDSGFYLCAWESSGNTIYFGEGSWLTVV.

This chain connects TRBV7-9 to TRBJ2-7; maybe TRBD1 (5 bases). Trimming took off 3 bases at V and 3 bases at J, with 9 bases between the two ends. This CDR3 is 13 amino acids long. From germline, CDR1 is SEHNR and CDR2 FQNEAQ (reference sequence). The CDR3 here is CASSFPGNYEQYF. The CDR3 DNA sequence: TGTGCCAGCAGCTTCCCAGGGAACTACGAGCAGTACTTC.

This chain uses TRBV29-1 with TRBJ1-2; no definite D call. The CDR3 is 12 amino acids. V lost 2 bases to trimming and J lost 9 bases, with 13 bases between them. The V gene's germline CDR1 is SQVTM and CDR2 ANQGSEA. This CDR3 reads CSVESETMSYTF. CDR3 DNA: TGCAGCGTTGAATCGGAAACTATGAGCTACACCTTC.